These 25 T cell receptor beta chains share one sample of origin, sequenced in a study of blood T cell repertoires in COVID-19. Only in-frame clones appear in the TCRdb table, and some are missing; sequencing was by immunoSEQ multiplex PCR. Counted here are hundreds of thousands of clones, more than 85% occurring once; the ten biggest clones make up about 1.2%. The sequencing sample was made of peripheral blood. Receptors originate from an older man with acute or convalescent COVID-19.

J is TRBJ1-1 and V is TRBV6-2 or TRBV6-3, with D possibly matching TRBD1 (6 bases). Germline V lookup: CDR1 MNHEY, CDR2 SVGEGT. Trimming cost V 6 bases and J 4 bases, with 18 bases left between them. The CDR3 extends over 15 amino acids. CDR3 DNA: TGTGCCAGCAGCCACGCCCGGGGAGGGGGCACTGAAGCTTTCTTT. Encoded protein: CASSHARGGGTEAFF.

In the case of this clone: A much larger clone is a single base away; this may be a read error. The V gene is TRBV14, the J gene TRBJ1-1; tentative D call: TRBD1 (6 bases). Per germline, CDR1 SGHDN and CDR2 FVKESK. CDR3 size: 13 residues. Trimming left V 4 bases short and J 1 base short, with 7 bases between. CDR3 DNA: TGTGCCAGCAGCCTGGGACAGAACACTGAAGCTTTCTTT. This translates into CASSLGQNTEAFF. Full variable domain (missing parts from reference TRBV14 and TRBJ1-1): EAGVTQFPSHSVIEKGQTVTLRCDPISGHDNLYWYRRVMGKEIKFLLHFVKESKQDESGMPNNRFLAERTGGTYSTLKVQPAELEDSGVYFCASSLGQNTEAFFGQGTRLTVV.

As concerns this clone: Other nucleotide sequences from this sample produce the same CDR3. The chain couples TRBV5-1 to TRBJ2-5; 10 bases map to TRBD2. Germline V lookup: CDR1 SGHRS, CDR2 YFSETQ. V trimming: 0 bases; J trimming: 2 bases; junction bases outside the gene matches: 4. The CDR3 has 16 amino acids. CDR3 sequence reads: CASSLAVAGGQETQYF. The CDR3 coding sequence is TGCGCCAGCAGCTTGGCAGTAGCGGGGGGTCAAGAGACCCAGTACTTC.

This clone appeared a few times. The chain recombines TRBV11-2 with TRBJ2-7; the D gene is possibly TRBD1 (6 bases). V was shortened by 6 bases and J by 1 base, with 13 bases between the two germline ends. From germline, CDR1 is SGHAT and CDR2 FQNNGV. CDR3 size: 14 residues. As DNA, the CDR3 is TGTGCCAGCAGTTCAACAGGGCTTTCCTACGAGCAGTACTTC. Protein sequence: CASSSTGLSYEQYF.

The chain combines TRBV9 with TRBJ2-5; D is possibly TRBD2 (5 bases). The germline gives CDR1 SGDLS, CDR2 YYNGEE. V lost 0 bases, J lost 3 bases, and 12 bases lay in between. CDR3 size: 15 residues. In nucleotides, the CDR3 is TGTGCCAGCAGCGTAGAGGCTAGCCGAAAAGAGACCCAGTACTTC. Amino acid sequence: CASSVEASRKETQYF.

CDR3 sequence: CASSYAGTSPFYEQYF. The CDR3 nucleotides are TGTGCCAGCAGCTATGCCGGGACTAGCCCATTCTACGAGCAGTACTTC. The genes are TRBV7-6 and TRBJ2-7; TRBD2 aligns across 9 bases. The CDR3 is made up of 16 amino acids. From germline, CDR1 is SGHVS and CDR2 FNYEAQ. The V and J ends lost 4 bases and 3 bases, in that order; junction bases with no gene match: 10.

This clone was detected once. J is TRBJ2-2 and V is TRBV28; TRBD2 aligns across 7 bases. Germline V gives CDR1 MDHEN, CDR2 SYDVKM. This CDR3 has 15 amino acids. Losses at the gene ends were 3 bases for V and 4 bases for J; bases not matched to a gene: 5. CDR3 sequence reads: CASSFQRGITGELFF. The CDR3 bases are TGTGCCAGCAGTTTCCAGCGGGGAATCACCGGGGAGCTGTTTTTT.

The chain carries TRBV5-1 and TRBJ2-3; no definite D call. This CDR3 spans 15 amino acids. V lost 0 bases to trimming and J lost 4 bases, with 12 bases between them. CDR1 and CDR2 (germline): SGHRS, YFSETQ. DNA of the CDR3: TGCGCCAGCAGCTTGGGTGTAACTAAGCCAGATACGCAGTATTTT. Its protein is CASSLGVTKPDTQYF.

Concerning this clone: Other DNA sequences in the sample encode the same CDR3. This chain connects TRBV9 to TRBJ2-1, with D possibly TRBD2 on 5 matching bases. The V end was cut by 3 bases, the J end by 2 bases, with 6 bases between. Per germline, CDR1 SGDLS and CDR2 YYNGEE. This CDR3 region has 13 residues. CDR3 loop: CASSAGAYNEQFF. CDR3 sequence (DNA): TGTGCCAGCAGCGCCGGGGCCTACAATGAGCAGTTCTTC.

The chain links TRBV2 to TRBJ2-2; TRBD2 is a possible D gene (6 bases). The V end lost 10 bases, the J end lost 0 bases, and 15 bases lay between the germline ends. The CDR3 has 15 residues. In germline, CDR1 is SNHLY, CDR2 FYNNEI. CDR3 protein: CATAQEGANTGELFF. The CDR3 DNA sequence: TGTGCCACCGCCCAGGAGGGCGCGAACACCGGGGAGCTGTTTTTT.

This clone was seen more than once but under ten times. The chain couples TRBV6-5 to TRBJ1-6; 7 bases fit TRBD1. Germline V gene lookup returns CDR1 MNHEY and CDR2 SVGAGI. The trim removed 4 bases at V and 10 bases at J, leaving 7 bases unmatched. The CDR3 is 14 amino acids. The CDR3 DNA sequence: TGTGCCAGCAGTTTGACAGGGATTGACTCACCCCTCCACTTT. This sequence encodes CASSLTGIDSPLHF.

This clone was seen only a few times. The chain is built from TRBV19 and TRBJ1-5; no clear D gene. The CDR3 runs to 17 residues. V was shortened by 2 bases and J by 4 bases, with 18 bases between the two germline ends. The germline gives CDR1 LNHDA, CDR2 SQIVND (reference sequence). The DNA for the CDR3 is TGTGCCAGTAGTATACTCTCCCGGGTGGGAGTGAATCAGCCCCAGCATTTT. This translates into CASSILSRVGVNQPQHF.

This chain links TRBV4-1 with TRBJ2-1; TRBD2 matches at 7 bases. The V segment lost 4 bases and the J segment 0 bases; nucleotides outside the gene matches: 9. CDR1 is MGHRA and CDR2 is YSYEKL in the germline V gene. This CDR3 region has 17 residues. CDR3 DNA sequence: TGCGCCAGCAGCCGGGGGGAGGGAGCCTACTCCTACAATGAGCAGTTCTTC. Amino acids: CASSRGEGAYSYNEQFF.

The chain employs TRBV7-2 and TRBJ2-1; 8 positions agree with TRBD1. Trimming cost V 5 bases and J 8 bases; bases outside gene matches: 2. The germline V gene has CDR1 SGHTA and CDR2 FQGNSA. CDR3 length: 12 amino acids. The CDR3 loop is CASSGQGDEQFF. CDR3 sequence (DNA): TGTGCCAGCAGCGGACAGGGCGATGAGCAGTTCTTC.

This rearrangement joins TRBV4-3 to TRBJ2-5, with 12 nucleotides matching TRBD2. Germline assignment: CDR1 LGHNA and CDR2 YSLEER. The junction had 7 bases not matched to a gene; V was cut back by 4 bases and J by 4 bases. The CDR3 sequence is 16 residues long. In DNA, the CDR3 is TGCGCCAGCAGCCTCAGGACTAGCGGGATGGTAGAGACCCAGTACTTC. Encoded protein: CASSLRTSGMVETQYF.

This sequence joins TRBV5-1 and TRBJ2-2; weak D call: TRBD2 (5 bases). The CDR3 runs 14 residues. Germline values: CDR1 SGHRS, CDR2 YFSETQ. Trimming cost V 0 bases and J 6 bases, with 9 bases left between them. In nucleotides, the CDR3 is TGCGCCAGCAGCTTGGGGGAGAAGGCCGGGGAGCTGTTTTTT. This codes for CASSLGEKAGELFF.

V usage is TRBV6-5 and J usage is TRBJ1-5, with 10 bases that match TRBD1. The CDR3 sequence is 15 residues long. V lost 6 bases to trimming and J lost 9 bases; unmatched junction nucleotides: 11. The germline CDR1 and CDR2 sequences are MNHEY and SVGAGI. CDR3 DNA: TGTGCCAGCAGAGTGGCGGGACAGGGGAACCGGCCCCAGCATTTT. It yields the protein CASRVAGQGNRPQHF.

This chain joins TRBV9 and TRBJ1-2, with 10 nucleotides matching TRBD1. Germline lookup yields CDR1 SGDLS and CDR2 YYNGEE. The CDR3 length is 13 residues. V lost 4 bases and J lost 6; bases outside the gene matches: 3. The DNA of the CDR3 is TGTGCCAGCAGCCGGGACAGGGGCCATGGCTACACCTTC. Encoded protein: CASSRDRGHGYTF.

V is TRBV7-9 and J is TRBJ1-3, with D uncertain. CDR1 and CDR2 (germline): SEHNR, FQNEAQ (reference sequence). The CDR3 is 16 amino acids. V was pared by 5 bases and J by 4 bases, with 18 bases between. The CDR3 protein is CASSPSLGGPGNTIYF. CDR3 nucleotide sequence: TGTGCCAGCAGCCCCAGTCTCGGCGGTCCCGGAAACACCATATATTTT.

This clone appeared once. J is TRBJ1-1 and V is TRBV5-1; 8 nucleotides align to TRBD1. The CDR3 loop spans 15 amino acids. In germline, CDR1 is SGHRS, CDR2 YFSETQ. V lost 0 bases and J lost 11; bases outside the gene matches: 12. CDR3 amino acids: CASSLARIRQGKAFF. The CDR3 region has the DNA TGCGCCAGCAGCTTGGCCCGGATAAGACAGGGGAAGGCTTTCTTT.

The V and J genes are TRBV5-1 and TRBJ1-5, with 9 positions matching TRBD1. V was pared by 5 bases and J by 1 base, with 16 bases of the junction left unmatched. Germline V gene lookup returns CDR1 SGHRS and CDR2 YFSETQ. The CDR3 has 19 residues. For the CDR3, the DNA is TGCGCCAGCAGTCTCAGAACGAACAGGGGGCAGGCAAGCAATCAGCCCCAGCATTTT. Translation: CASSLRTNRGQASNQPQHF.

V is TRBV23-1 and J is TRBJ2-3; 8 nucleotides match TRBD1. TRBV23-1 is marked as an open reading frame, function uncertain. The CDR3 runs 15 residues. The V and J ends lost 3 bases and 5 bases, in that order; junction bases with no gene match: 7. CDR3 coding DNA: TGCGCCAGCAGTCACCAAGGACAGGGTGGAGATACGCAGTATTTT. Translated: CASSHQGQGGDTQYF.

The V call is TRBV4-2, the J call TRBJ1-2; weak D call: TRBD1 (5 bases). The CDR3 has 14 amino acids. Germline V gene lookup returns CDR1 LGHNA and CDR2 YNFKEQ. The V end lost 3 bases, the J end lost 4 bases, and 12 bases lay between the germline ends. The CDR3 DNA reads TGTGCCAGCAGCCACCTAACAGGAGTCTATGGCTACACCTTC. It specifies CASSHLTGVYGYTF.

The rearrangement uses TRBV5-1 and TRBJ2-5, with a tentative D call TRBD2 (6 bases). Germline V gene sequence: CDR1 SGHRS, CDR2 YFSETQ. The CDR3 runs to 13 residues. Between the trimmed V and J ends, which lost 4 bases and 5 bases, there was a span of 12 bases. The CDR3 reads CASSPGVWETQYF. In DNA form, the CDR3 reads TGCGCCAGCAGCCCGGGGGTTTGGGAGACCCAGTACTTC.

The rearrangement links TRBV11-2 to TRBJ1-4; D is unresolved. The ends were cut back, 4 bases at V and 4 bases at J, with 10 bases in the middle. Germline CDR1 reads SGHAT; CDR2 reads FQNNGV. The CDR3 is 14 residues long. The CDR3 here is CASSSPTGNEKLFF. In nucleotides, the CDR3 is TGTGCCAGCAGCTCACCCACGGGTAATGAAAAACTGTTTTTT.